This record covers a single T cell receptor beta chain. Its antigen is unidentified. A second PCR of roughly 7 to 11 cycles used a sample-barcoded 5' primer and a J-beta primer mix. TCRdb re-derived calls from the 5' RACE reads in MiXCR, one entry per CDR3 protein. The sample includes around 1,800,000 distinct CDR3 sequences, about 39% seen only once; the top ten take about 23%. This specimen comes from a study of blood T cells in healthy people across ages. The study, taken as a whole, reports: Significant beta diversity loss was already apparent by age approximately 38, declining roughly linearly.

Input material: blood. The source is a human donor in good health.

The CDR3 DNA follows: TGCAGTGCTGAAGAACAAGAGACCCAGTACTTC. Its translation is CSAEEQETQYF. The J gene is TRBJ2-4, the V gene TRBV20-1; D is ambiguous. The end of the DNA aligns better with TRBJ2-5, so the J call may be wrong. Germline CDR1 reads DFQATT; CDR2 reads SNEGSKA (reference sequence). The CDR3 totals 11 residues.